This TCR beta chain was captured in a study of T cell repertoires in cytomegalovirus infection (dated by TCRdb to about 2019). About the full investigation: Peptide stimulations targeted recently identified HLA-C-restricted CMV epitopes, whose presentation resists viral immunomodulation, together with well-studied HLA-B-restricted epitopes. The HLA type of each donor mattered for the analysis, because public TCR beta signatures pointed to carriage of CMV infection along with the matching HLA type. What the authors observed across the whole study: Carriers of CMV infection plus the relevant HLA type were discriminated by the cumulative frequency of public TCR beta family members in the study cohort and in an independent approximately 340-donor cohort. In the ex vivo response, HLA-C-restricted CMV-specific TCR beta clonotypes were dominant, and in two of eight donors the single most frequent clonotype came from this HLA-C-restricted group.

Per the germline V gene (reference sequence), DFQATT is the CDR1 and SNEGSKA is the CDR2. The junction shows trimming of 0 bases on V and 2 bases on J, plus 23 bases between the germline ends. The cysteine opens and the phenylalanine closes a CDR3 of 19 amino acids. Here the CDR3 DNA is all that survives: 57 bases in frame from base 1. This clonotype was found once. The antigen it binds to is not known. Base-call qualities are not available, and no considerably larger clone is one nucleotide away. A solitary read yields weak support. The sequencing machine was an Illumina HiSeq 1500. The public reads were reanalyzed by TCRdb: fastp trimming at Q25, MiXCR alignment, in-frame beta chains only. Duplicate CDR3 protein sequences are folded into a single record with the most common DNA and genes. This sample is represented by about 740,000 distinct CDR3 sequences; around 32% of them were singletons. Jointly, the top ten make up about 20% of the sample.

This specimen's treatment or condition label, interpreted: in vitro stimulation with specific CMV peptide epitopes to enrich CMV-specific T cells. The sequencing used cultured PBMCs, collected from culture after CMV antigen stimulation. The origin of this receptor is a human donor in good health (CMV status not recorded). Some clones in this sample may be carry-over from other donors' samples. This chain is built from TRBV20-1 and TRBJ1-5; TRBD1 is perhaps the D gene, given 5 matching bases. This receptor has the CDR3 CSARDLPGRGGQGNQPQHF. The sequence in DNA is TGCAGTGCTAGAGATCTCCCGGGAAGGGGAGGCCAGGGCAATCAGCCCCAGCATTTT.